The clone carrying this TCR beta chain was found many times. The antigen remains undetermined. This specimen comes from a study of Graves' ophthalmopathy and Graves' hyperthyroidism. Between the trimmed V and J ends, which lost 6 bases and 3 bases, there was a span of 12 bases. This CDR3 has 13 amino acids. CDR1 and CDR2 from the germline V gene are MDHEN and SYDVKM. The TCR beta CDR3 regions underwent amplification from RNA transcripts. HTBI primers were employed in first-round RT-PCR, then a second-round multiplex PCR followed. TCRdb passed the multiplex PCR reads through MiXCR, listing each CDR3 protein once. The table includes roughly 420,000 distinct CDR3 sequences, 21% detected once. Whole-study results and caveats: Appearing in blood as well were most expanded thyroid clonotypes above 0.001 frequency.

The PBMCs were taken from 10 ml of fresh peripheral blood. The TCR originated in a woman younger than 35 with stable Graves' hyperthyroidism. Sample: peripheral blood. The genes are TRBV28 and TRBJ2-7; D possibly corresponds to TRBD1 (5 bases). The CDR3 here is CASRLDKNYEQYF. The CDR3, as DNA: TGTGCCAGCAGGCTGGACAAGAACTACGAGCAGTACTTC.